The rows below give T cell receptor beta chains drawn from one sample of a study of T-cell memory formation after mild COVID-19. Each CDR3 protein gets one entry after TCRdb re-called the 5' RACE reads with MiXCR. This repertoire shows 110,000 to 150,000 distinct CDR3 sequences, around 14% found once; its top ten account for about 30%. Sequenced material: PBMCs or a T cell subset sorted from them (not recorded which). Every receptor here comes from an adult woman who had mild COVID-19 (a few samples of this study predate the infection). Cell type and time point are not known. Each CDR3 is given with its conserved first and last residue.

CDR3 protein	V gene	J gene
CASSQGHYEQYF	TRBV12-3/TRBV12-4	TRBJ2-7
CASREGARLLKNIQYF	TRBV7-2	TRBJ2-4
CASSSRSALAAYTGELFF	TRBV7-8	TRBJ2-2
CASSPEIPGGFIDTQYF	TRBV7-8	TRBJ2-3
CASSDSAGGGPDTQYF	TRBV6-4	TRBJ2-3
CASSVDFPYNEQFF	TRBV9	TRBJ2-1
CASSYFSPGHYAYNEQFF	TRBV6-2/TRBV6-3	TRBJ2-1
CSARPRGYEQYF	TRBV20-1	TRBJ2-7
CASSPRDLPLYEQYF	TRBV9	TRBJ2-7
CASSSAGDPYNEQFF	TRBV19	TRBJ2-1
CAWSVVQGYEQYF	TRBV30	TRBJ2-7
CASSSRGSVDHEQYF	TRBV13	TRBJ2-7
CASSYGTTYEQYF	TRBV6-2/TRBV6-3	TRBJ2-7
CASSYRVEATDTQYF	TRBV6-5	TRBJ2-3
CASSRQGDEQFF	TRBV2	TRBJ2-1
CASSQDGGKYYNEQFF	TRBV7-6	TRBJ2-1
CASSEGYEQYF	TRBV6-5	TRBJ2-7
CASSHLLRKGSEKLFF	TRBV4-3	TRBJ1-4
CASSLGQGANTDTQYF	TRBV5-5	TRBJ2-3
CASSWGLAMNTGELFF	TRBV11-2	TRBJ2-2
CASSLAGTKLEQYF	TRBV13	TRBJ2-7
CAITGLGNTEAFF	TRBV10-3	TRBJ1-1
CASSNAFTGNTGELFF	TRBV7-7	TRBJ2-2
CASSSDGAHTEAFF	TRBV7-3	TRBJ1-1
CASSLENNEQFF	TRBV7-9	TRBJ2-1
CASSSSDGTEAYEQYF	TRBV27	TRBJ2-7
CSASRPSSYEQYF	TRBV20-1	TRBJ2-7
CASSLFAGPAYEQYF	TRBV7-9	TRBJ2-7
CASSLGVRTEAFF	TRBV19	TRBJ1-1
CASSQDSVGGYEQYF	TRBV4-3	TRBJ2-7
CASSLYGGSPNSPLHF	TRBV7-9	TRBJ1-6
CASSHFLAEDLKETQYF	TRBV5-6	TRBJ2-5
CASSLLSRMEPNTEAFF	TRBV5-6	TRBJ1-1
CSAWTNRGTDTQYF	TRBV20-1	TRBJ2-3
CASKPGTGDAEQFF	TRBV11-3	TRBJ2-1
CASSQGVFANTEAFF	TRBV4-1	TRBJ1-1
CASSPQGADRYGYTF	TRBV5-6	TRBJ1-2
CASSSLAGVQEQFF	TRBV11-2	TRBJ2-1
CASSSHRDSFNSPLHF	TRBV5-1	TRBJ1-6
CSVGRETEAFF	TRBV29-1	TRBJ1-1
CASSLGQGSNEQYF	TRBV5-6	TRBJ2-7
CSAKVGTTYEQYF	TRBV20-1	TRBJ2-7
CAWTWDFTGELFF	TRBV30	TRBJ2-2
CASREGGSSYNEQFF	TRBV2	TRBJ2-1
CASSQVGFSSYEQYF	TRBV3-1	TRBJ2-7
CASREETGVANEQFF	TRBV5-1	TRBJ2-1
CASSEAGSSYEQYF	TRBV19	TRBJ2-7